This T cell receptor beta chain was recorded in a study of a mutant IDH1 vaccine in newly diagnosed glioma (dated by TCRdb to the early 2020s). Context from the whole study: In the chemotherapy-containing groups, vaccination started alongside temozolomide cycles, whereas in patients who had radiotherapy alone it started 4-6 weeks after radiotherapy. The roughly 35 treated patients were around 62% male and 37.5% female, with a mean age of around 40 years. Visit V12 was the week-35 safety follow-up and visit V13 was the week-47 end of study. Peripheral blood was drawn at six visits: V03 (baseline), V05, V07, V10, V12 and V13. Before enrollment, most patients had been given radiochemotherapy with temozolomide as standard therapy, while the rest had received either radiotherapy alone or temozolomide alone. Longitudinal TCRB deep sequencing was done for 25 treated patients, wherever samples were available for exploratory analyses.

The time point label on this specimen signifies: week 35, safety follow-up. Each vaccine dose was 300 ug of a 20-mer mutant IDH1 peptide in Montanide, given subcutaneously with topical imiquimod. Eight vaccinations were administered to patients in weeks 1, 3, 5, 7, 11, 15, 19 and 23, corresponding to visits V03 through V10. Donors had newly diagnosed WHO grade 3 or 4 IDH1-mutant astrocytomas with loss of nuclear ATRX. The samples were drawn from NOA16, a multicentre, single-arm, open-label phase I trial in Germany that tested a mutant IDH1 peptide vaccine in humans for the first time. Genomic DNA for TCRB sequencing was extracted from EDTA blood using the DNeasy Blood and Tissue Kit. What the study reported, not specific to this receptor: Immune responses induced by the vaccine were seen in approximately 93% of patients across multiple MHC alleles. According to the authors, sample limitations meant that analyses of patient blood samples could not be reproduced. Changes in the top peripheral T cell clonotypes picked up by TCRB sequencing did not appear to be linked to pseudoprogression. Selection of PBMC samples for TCRB deep sequencing was based on availability.

The library came from the immunoSEQ multiplex PCR assay. Rearranged TCR beta chain sequences were amplified using the hsTCRB Kit according to the manufacturer's protocol. Sequencing of TCRB libraries was carried out on an Illumina MiSeq. The authors' analysis ran thus. The proprietary platform of the kit vendor was used for demultiplexing, trimming and gene mapping. What TCRdb holds here is the immuneACCESS table cut down to in-frame rearrangements. Part of the clones is not present; checked against another copy, under half of the missing clones reflect an unresolved V gene, and the others are unexplained. V and J calls and clone size follow that table, whereas D and trimming were derived from the DNA. For this sample there are around 44,000 clones; around 80% appear just once. The top ten hold approximately 6.7% of the sample. For this clone: Its target antigen remains unknown. No much larger clone exists at a distance of one base, and base qualities are not known.

CDR1 is given as SGHDT and CDR2 as YYEEEE, both from the germline V gene. Trimming at the junction amounts to 0 bases on V and 9 bases on J, and the germline ends lie 16 bases apart. From its cysteine to its phenylalanine, the CDR3 spans 14 amino acids. The sequence is cut down to CDR3 DNA, 42 bases in frame from base 1. This receptor was identified in a middle-aged man with glioma. The rearrangement combines TRBV5-6 with TRBJ2-7; the D gene cannot be resolved reliably. The specimen comprised PBMCs, sampled from a glioma patient whose treatment included an IDH1 peptide vaccine. The CDR3 protein sequence reads: CASSLASQPRGQYF. The DNA is TGTGCCAGCAGCTTGGCCAGCCAACCTCGCGGGCAGTACTTC.